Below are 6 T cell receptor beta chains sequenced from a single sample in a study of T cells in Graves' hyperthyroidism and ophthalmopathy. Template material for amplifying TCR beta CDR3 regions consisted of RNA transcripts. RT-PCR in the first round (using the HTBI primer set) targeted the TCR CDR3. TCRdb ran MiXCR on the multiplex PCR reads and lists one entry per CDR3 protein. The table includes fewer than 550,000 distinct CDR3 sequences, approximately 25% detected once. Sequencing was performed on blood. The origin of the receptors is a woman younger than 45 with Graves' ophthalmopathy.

CDR3 coding DNA: TGTGCCAGCAGTTTTTCCCCTTCTTTAGACGGCTACACCTTC. Protein: CASSFSPSLDGYTF. This chain uses TRBV27 with TRBJ1-2; D unresolved. This CDR3 has 14 residues. The germline V gene has CDR1 MNHEY and CDR2 SMNVEV (reference sequence). V lost 3 bases and J 8 bases, leaving 16 bases between the germline ends.

In nucleotides, the CDR3 is TGTGCCAGTAAATCGAGGGCGGTAGGTCAGCCCCAGCATTTT. This sequence encodes CASKSRAVGQPQHF. This chain links TRBV19 with TRBJ1-5; D is unresolved. Germline V gene lookup returns CDR1 LNHDA and CDR2 SQIVND (reference sequence). V was cut by 7 bases and J by 6 bases, with 16 bases left in between. The CDR3 covers 14 residues.

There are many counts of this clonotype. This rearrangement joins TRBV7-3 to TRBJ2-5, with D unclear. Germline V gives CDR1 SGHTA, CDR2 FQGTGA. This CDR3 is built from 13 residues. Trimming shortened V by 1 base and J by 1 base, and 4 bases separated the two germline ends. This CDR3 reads CASSLILQETQYF. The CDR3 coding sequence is TGTGCCAGCAGCTTAATACTCCAAGAGACCCAGTACTTC. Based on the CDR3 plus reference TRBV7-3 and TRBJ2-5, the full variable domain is GAGVSQTPSNKVTEKGKYVELRCDPISGHTALYWYRQSLGQGPEFLIYFQGTGAADDSGLPNDRFFAVRPEGSVSTLKIQRTERGDSAVYLCASSLILQETQYFGPGTRLLVL.

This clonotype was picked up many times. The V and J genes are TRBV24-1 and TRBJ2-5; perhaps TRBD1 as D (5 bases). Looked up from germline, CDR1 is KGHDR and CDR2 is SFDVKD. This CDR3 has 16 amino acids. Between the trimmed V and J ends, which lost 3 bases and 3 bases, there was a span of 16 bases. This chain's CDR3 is CATSDDRGLRKETQYF. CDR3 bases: TGTGCCACCAGTGATGACAGAGGATTACGGAAAGAGACCCAGTACTTC.

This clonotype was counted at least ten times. The CDR3 nucleotides are TGTGCCAGCAGTTTAAGGCAGAACACCGGGGAGCTGTTTTTT. Residues: CASSLRQNTGELFF. This chain uses TRBV28 with TRBJ2-2; D ambiguous. V was shortened by 2 bases and J by 1 base, with 5 bases between the two germline ends. CDR1 is MDHEN and CDR2 is SYDVKM in the germline V gene. The CDR3 extends over 14 amino acids. The entire variable domain, with the rest obtained from reference TRBV28 and TRBJ2-2, is as follows: DVKVTQSSRYLVKRTGEKVFLECVQDMDHENMFWYRQDPGLGLRLIYFSYDVKMKEKGDIPEGYSVSREKKERFSLILESASTNQTSMYLCASSLRQNTGELFFGEGSRLTVL.

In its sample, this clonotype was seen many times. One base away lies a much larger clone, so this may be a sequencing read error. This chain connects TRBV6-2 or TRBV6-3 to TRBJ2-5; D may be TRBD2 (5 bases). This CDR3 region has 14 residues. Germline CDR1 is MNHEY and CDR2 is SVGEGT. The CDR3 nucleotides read TGTGCCAGCGGACTGGGGTTGAATGAGGAGACCAAGTACTTC. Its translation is CASGLGLNEETKYF.